The T cell receptor beta chain under discussion was sequenced for a study of T cell responses to AZD1222 COVID-19 vaccine. Whole-study results and caveats: Only six AZD1222 recipients tested seropositive at baseline. Repertoires were collected only later (after the peak T cell response had occurred). Recipients of two AZD1222 doses showed rising Spike-specific TCR breadth and depth.

Sequencing used immunoSEQ multiplex PCR; TCRdb keeps in-frame clones, though not all of them. The sample has around 160,000 clones; around four fifths are singletons. V was shortened by 3 bases and J by 6 bases, with 16 bases between the two germline ends. Germline CDR1 reads LNHDA; CDR2 reads SQIVND (reference sequence). The CDR3 is 15 residues long. Regarding this clone: Its antigen is undetermined.

The chain couples TRBV19 to TRBJ2-3, with TRBD2 as a possible D gene (6 bases). The sequencing here drew on peripheral blood, taken on day 0 of MenACWY control vaccination. This receptor was obtained from an adult in good health. CDR3 in DNA: TGTGCCAGTAGTATCAACGGAGGGCGGGCCGATACGCAGTATTTT. Protein sequence: CASSINGGRADTQYF.